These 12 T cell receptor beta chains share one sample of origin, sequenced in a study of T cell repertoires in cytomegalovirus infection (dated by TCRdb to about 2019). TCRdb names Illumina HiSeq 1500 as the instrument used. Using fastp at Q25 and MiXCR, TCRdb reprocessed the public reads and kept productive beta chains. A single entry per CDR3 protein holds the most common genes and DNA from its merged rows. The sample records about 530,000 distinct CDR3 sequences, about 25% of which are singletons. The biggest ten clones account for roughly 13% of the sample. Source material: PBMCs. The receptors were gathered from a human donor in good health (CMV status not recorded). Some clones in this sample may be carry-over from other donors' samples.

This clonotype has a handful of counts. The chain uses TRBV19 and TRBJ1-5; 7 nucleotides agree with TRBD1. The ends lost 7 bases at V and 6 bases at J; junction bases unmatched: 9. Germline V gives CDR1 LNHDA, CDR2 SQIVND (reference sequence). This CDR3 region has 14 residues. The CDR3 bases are TGTGCCAGTAACCCTGACAGGGATGGTCAGCCCCAGCATTTT. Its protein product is CASNPDRDGQPQHF.

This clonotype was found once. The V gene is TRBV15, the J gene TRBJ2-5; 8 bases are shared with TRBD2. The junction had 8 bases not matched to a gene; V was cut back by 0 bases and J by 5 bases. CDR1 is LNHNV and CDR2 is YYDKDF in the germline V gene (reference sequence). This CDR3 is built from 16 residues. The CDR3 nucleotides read TGTGCCACCAGCAGAGAACTGAGCGGGAGAGGGGAGACCCAGTACTTC. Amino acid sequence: CATSRELSGRGETQYF. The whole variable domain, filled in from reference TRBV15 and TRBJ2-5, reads DAMVIQNPRYQVTQFGKPVTLSCSQTLNHNVMYWYQQKSSQAPKLLFHYYDKDFNNEADTPDNFQSRRPNTSFCFLDIRSPGLGDTAMYLCATSRELSGRGETQYFGPGTRLLVL.

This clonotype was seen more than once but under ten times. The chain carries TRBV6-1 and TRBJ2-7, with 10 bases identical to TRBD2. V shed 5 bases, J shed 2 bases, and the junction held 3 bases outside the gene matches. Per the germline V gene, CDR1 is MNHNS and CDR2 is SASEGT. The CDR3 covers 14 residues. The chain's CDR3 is CASSTSGAPYEQYV. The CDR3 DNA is TGTGCCAGCAGTACTAGCGGGGCCCCCTACGAGCAGTACGTC.

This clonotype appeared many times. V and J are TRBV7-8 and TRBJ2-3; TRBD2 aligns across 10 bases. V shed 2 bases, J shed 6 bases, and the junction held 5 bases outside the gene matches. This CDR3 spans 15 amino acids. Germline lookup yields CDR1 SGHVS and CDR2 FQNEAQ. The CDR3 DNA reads TGTGCCAGCAGCTTAAAGCGGGAGGGCGGGGATACGCAGTATTTT. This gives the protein CASSLKREGGDTQYF. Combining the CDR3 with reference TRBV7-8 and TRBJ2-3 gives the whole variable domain GAGVSQSPRYKVAKRGQDVALRCDPISGHVSLFWYQQALGQGPEFLTYFQNEAQLDKSGLPSDRFFAERPEGSVSTLKIQRTQQEDSAVYLCASSLKREGGDTQYFGPGTRLTVL.

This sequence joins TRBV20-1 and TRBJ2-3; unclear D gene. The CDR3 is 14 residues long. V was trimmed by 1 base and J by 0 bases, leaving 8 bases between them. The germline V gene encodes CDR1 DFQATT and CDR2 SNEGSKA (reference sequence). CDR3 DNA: TGCAGTGCTAGAGGGGAATCTAGCACAGATACGCAGTATTTT. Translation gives CSARGESSTDTQYF.

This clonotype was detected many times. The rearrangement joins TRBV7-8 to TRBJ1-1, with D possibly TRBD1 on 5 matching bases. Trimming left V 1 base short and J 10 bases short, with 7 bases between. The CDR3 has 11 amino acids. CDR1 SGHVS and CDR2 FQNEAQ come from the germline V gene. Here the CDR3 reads CASSLGGGAFF. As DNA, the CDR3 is TGTGCCAGCAGCTTAGGGGGGGGAGCTTTCTTT.

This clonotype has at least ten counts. The CDR3 region has the DNA TGTGCCAGCACCTTAGGAATCCAAGAGACCCAGTACTTC. Amino acids: CASTLGIQETQYF. The genes are TRBV25-1 and TRBJ2-5, with D unresolved. Germline CDR1 and CDR2: MGHDK and SYGVNS. The V end was cut by 7 bases, the J end by 1 base, with 10 bases between. CDR3 length: 13 residues.

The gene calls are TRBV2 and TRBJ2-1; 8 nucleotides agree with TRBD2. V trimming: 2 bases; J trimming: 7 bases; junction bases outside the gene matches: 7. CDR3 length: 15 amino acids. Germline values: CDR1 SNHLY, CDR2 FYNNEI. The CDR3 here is CASSERGGLGNEQFF. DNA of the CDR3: TGTGCCAGCAGTGAAAGGGGGGGACTAGGGAATGAGCAGTTCTTC.

In nucleotides, the CDR3 is TGTGCCAGCAGTTATGATTACCCGGTTTTGAGCACAGATACGCAGTATTTT. Its translation is CASSYDYPVLSTDTQYF. This chain links TRBV27 with TRBJ2-3; D is unclear. Trimming took off 4 bases at V and 0 bases at J, with 17 bases between the two ends. The CDR3 loop spans 17 amino acids. CDR1 MNHEY and CDR2 SMNVEV come from the germline V gene (reference sequence).

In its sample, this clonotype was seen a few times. The CDR3 protein is CASLGTGNNSPLHF. CDR3 bases: TGTGCCAGCCTGGGGACAGGGAACAATTCACCCCTCCACTTT. The chain employs TRBV7-8 and TRBJ1-6; 9 bases are shared with TRBD1. V lost 8 bases to trimming and J lost 7 bases; unmatched junction nucleotides: 6. Germline V lookup: CDR1 SGHVS, CDR2 FQNEAQ. The CDR3 totals 14 residues.

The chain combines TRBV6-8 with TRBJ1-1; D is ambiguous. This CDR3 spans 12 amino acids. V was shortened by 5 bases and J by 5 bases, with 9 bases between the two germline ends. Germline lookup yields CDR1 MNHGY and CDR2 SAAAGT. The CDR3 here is CASSVSVTEAFF. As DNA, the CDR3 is TGTGCCAGCAGTGTCTCGGTGACTGAAGCTTTCTTT.

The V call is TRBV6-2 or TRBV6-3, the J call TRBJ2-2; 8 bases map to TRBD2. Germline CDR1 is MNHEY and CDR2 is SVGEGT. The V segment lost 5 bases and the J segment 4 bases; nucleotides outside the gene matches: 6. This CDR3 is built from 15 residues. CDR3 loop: CASSQSGRGTGELFF. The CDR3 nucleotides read TGTGCCAGCAGTCAGAGCGGGAGAGGCACCGGGGAGCTGTTTTTT.